This is a list of T cell receptor beta chains from one sample in a study of response to subunit inactivated influenza vaccine. MiXCR, run by TCRdb on the RT-PCR reads, gives a single entry per CDR3 protein. The table shows about 530,000 distinct CDR3 sequences, with approximately 13% occurring only once. Sequencing was performed on PBMCs from blood, taken roughly 47 days after vaccination. These receptors were taken from a man aged 45-60 years who received an inactivated influenza vaccine. The conserved cysteine and the conserved F or W are not part of the CDR3 here.

TRBV20-1,11,TRBJ1-1,SARSTANTEAF
TRBV5-6,10,TRBJ2-1,ASSGIYNEQF
TRBV5-1,12,TRBJ2-3,ASSLRQGIDTQY
TRBV28,13,TRBJ2-1,ASRFQGVLFNEQF
TRBV18,11,TRBJ1-6,ASSPSAASPLH
TRBV7-3,12,TRBJ2-3,ASSLSGGRDTQY
TRBV6-5,10,TRBJ2-7,ASRRGRGEQY
TRBV20-1,13,TRBJ2-7,SARGTFFSSYEQY
TRBV7-9,14,TRBJ2-2,ASNPARTANTGELF
TRBV6-6,11,TRBJ2-7,ASTGQGARGQY
TRBV7-9,12,TRBJ2-5,ASSLIPGKETQY
TRBV3-1,10,TRBJ1-1,ASRNSGTEAF
TRBV4-3,12,TRBJ2-2,ASSQDRRTGELF
TRBV28,11,TRBJ1-6,ATWGQYNSPLH
TRBV13,12,TRBJ1-1,ASSPKDRGTEAF
TRBV29-1,13,TRBJ2-5,SVEDRDRGGATQY
TRBV12-3/TRBV12-4,14,TRBJ1-6,ASSLAQRGRNSPLH
TRBV29-1,11,TRBJ1-2,SVADRGLFGYT
TRBV20-1,13,TRBJ2-3,SASIRGQSTDTQY
TRBV9,11,TRBJ2-7,ASSATLAGEQY
TRBV4-2,10,TRBJ2-1,ASSQEANGQF
TRBV12-3/TRBV12-4,13,TRBJ1-5,ASSSWAGGYQPQH
TRBV12-3/TRBV12-4,12,TRBJ2-7,ASSRPGLTYEQY
TRBV10-3,13,TRBJ2-2,AIRREAGNTGELF
TRBV12-3/TRBV12-4,13,TRBJ2-3,ASSLGASPAYTQY
TRBV6-2/TRBV6-3,12,TRBJ2-3,ASRGTSGTDTQY
TRBV19,12,TRBJ2-2,ASSQRERTGELF
TRBV12-3/TRBV12-4,13,TRBJ2-3,ASRYTGDAADTQY
TRBV3-1,16,TRBJ2-6,ASSPTGTESSGANVLT
TRBV20-1,12,TRBJ2-5,SARQGRPQETQY
TRBV11-2,15,TRBJ2-1,ASSFSNDRGARYEQF
TRBV7-2,14,TRBJ2-7,ASSWGQGTGSYEQY
TRBV25-1,11,TRBJ2-2,ASSWQFTGELF
TRBV5-5,11,TRBJ1-1,ASSLLTGAEAF
TRBV5-5,13,TRBJ1-2,ASISGPGTTYGYT
TRBV7-2,11,TRBJ1-1,ASSLNDISEAF
TRBV20-1,12,TRBJ2-7,SARVPSGHYEQY
TRBV20-1,16,TRBJ2-3,SANDVETSGTYTDTQY
TRBV6-1,11,TRBJ1-5,ASSEFGGQPQH
TRBV6-1,11,TRBJ1-4,ASSRARREKLF
TRBV12-3/TRBV12-4,12,TRBJ1-6,ASSFSFAGRYLH
TRBV5-1,11,TRBJ2-7,ASSFEGSDEQY
TRBV20-1,11,TRBJ1-5,SARSDSNQPQH
TRBV6-5,13,TRBJ2-1,ASSSYTGRANEQF
TRBV3-1,10,TRBJ2-4,ASSQGKYIQY
TRBV12-5,13,TRBJ2-1,ASGLVQGGYNEQF
TRBV20-1,9,TRBJ1-1,SARTGRLAF
TRBV12-3/TRBV12-4,12,TRBJ1-4,ASSLMNRGEKLF
TRBV6-1,16,TRBJ1-2,ASYSLRDRGEANYGYT
TRBV12-3/TRBV12-4,14,TRBJ2-5,ASSESVLRSAETQY
TRBV12-3/TRBV12-4,15,TRBJ2-3,ASSSGLAGGSTDTQY
TRBV11-2,16,TRBJ2-1,ASSLVSAGGNIYNEQF
TRBV5-1,11,TRBJ2-5,ASSVRRLETQY
TRBV10-3,10,TRBJ2-7,AISQQGYEQY